The 25 T cell receptor beta chains below were found in one sample sequenced in a study of blood T cell repertoires in COVID-19. Sequencing used immunoSEQ multiplex PCR; TCRdb keeps in-frame clones, though not all of them. The profile shows under 45,000 clones, around 81% of them singletons. Sequencing was performed on peripheral blood. These receptors originate from a man aged 45 to 65 with active COVID-19.

V and J are TRBV14 and TRBJ1-1; 8 positions agree with TRBD1. Germline V gene lookup returns CDR1 SGHDN and CDR2 FVKESK. V lost 4 bases, J lost 5 bases, and 6 bases stayed unmatched. The CDR3 is made up of 14 amino acids. Here the CDR3 reads CASSPDREGTEAFF. The CDR3 coding sequence is TGTGCCAGCAGCCCGGACAGGGAGGGGACTGAAGCTTTCTTT.

This chain joins TRBV18 and TRBJ1-1, with 9 bases fitting TRBD1. Germline V gene lookup returns CDR1 KGHSH and CDR2 LQKENI. V lost 4 bases and J lost 1; bases outside the gene matches: 7. CDR3 length: 16 amino acids. The CDR3 nucleotides are TGTGCCAGCTCACGGGGGCCGGGACAGGGGAACACTGAAGCTTTCTTT. As protein: CASSRGPGQGNTEAFF.

This chain joins TRBV7-2 and TRBJ1-1; 7 bases agree with TRBD1. The CDR3 loop spans 15 amino acids. The ends lost 5 bases at V and 0 bases at J; junction bases unmatched: 6. Germline CDR1 SGHTA, CDR2 FQGNSA. CDR3 amino acids: CASSRSGQMNTEAFF. The CDR3 DNA sequence: TGTGCCAGCAGCAGATCGGGACAGATGAACACTGAAGCTTTCTTT.

This chain connects TRBV10-3 to TRBJ1-2; D is perhaps TRBD1 (5 bases). Germline V gene sequence: CDR1 ENHRY, CDR2 SYGVKD. The germline V and J ends were trimmed by 4 bases and 5 bases, with 11 bases remaining between them. The CDR3 length is 13 residues. In DNA, the CDR3 is TGTGCCATCAGTGGGGAGGGGACTTATGGCTACACCTTC. Protein sequence: CAISGEGTYGYTF.

The rearrangement joins TRBV6-4 to TRBJ2-2, with D perhaps TRBD1 (6 bases). With 9 bases removed from V and 5 bases from J, the gap between germline ends came to 10 bases. The CDR3 is 12 amino acids. Germline V lookup: CDR1 MRHNA, CDR2 SNTAGT. The CDR3 here is CARTRGTGELFF. For the CDR3, the DNA is TGTGCCAGAACAAGGGGGACCGGGGAGCTGTTTTTT.

The chain uses TRBV7-3 and TRBJ2-1; tentatively, D is TRBD2 (6 bases). With 2 bases removed from V and 4 bases from J, the gap between germline ends came to 9 bases. In germline, CDR1 is SGHTA, CDR2 FQGTGA. The CDR3 length is 14 residues. The CDR3: CASSLGSGYNEQFF. For the CDR3, the DNA is TGTGCCAGCAGCTTAGGTAGCGGATACAATGAGCAGTTCTTC.

V usage is TRBV5-6 and J usage is TRBJ1-2; no reliable D call. Trimming cost V 7 bases and J 8 bases, with 18 bases left between them. This CDR3 is built from 13 residues. Germline CDR1 is SGHDT and CDR2 is YYEEEE. CDR3 amino acids: CASSRPAGRGYTF. Written as DNA, the CDR3 is TGTGCCAGCTCGCGTCCGGCCGGGAGAGGCTACACCTTC.

The gene calls are TRBV27 and TRBJ2-2; 11 nucleotides agree with TRBD2. V lost 6 bases, J lost 1 base, and 7 bases stayed unmatched. Germline CDR1 is MNHEY and CDR2 is SMNVEV (reference sequence). The CDR3 loop spans 17 amino acids. As DNA, the CDR3 is TGTGCCAGCAGATCCGGGACTAGCGGCCTGAACACCGGGGAGCTGTTTTTT. It translates to CASRSGTSGLNTGELFF.

This chain joins TRBV18 and TRBJ2-2, with TRBD1 as a possible D gene (6 bases). V lost 4 bases and J lost 1, with 10 bases in between. CDR3 length: 15 amino acids. Germline V gene lookup returns CDR1 KGHSH and CDR2 LQKENI. The CDR3 reads CASSLQGQNTGELFF. The CDR3 DNA follows: TGTGCCAGCTCACTACAGGGACAGAACACCGGGGAGCTGTTTTTT. Filled out from reference TRBV18 and TRBJ2-2, the complete variable domain reads NAGVMQNPRHLVRRRGQEARLRCSPMKGHSHVYWYRQLPEEGLKFMVYLQKENIIDESGMPKERFSAEFPKEGPSILRIQQVVRGDSAAYFCASSLQGQNTGELFFGEGSRLTVL.

V and J are TRBV3-1 (or the pseudogene TRBV3-2) and TRBJ1-5; D uncertain. V was trimmed by 1 base and J by 7 bases, leaving 11 bases between them. CDR1 and CDR2 from the germline V gene are LGHDT and YNNKEL (reference sequence). CDR3 length: 14 residues. For the CDR3, the DNA is TGTGCCAGCAGCCAAGGGGTTCAGCGGCAGCCCCAGCATTTT. Translated, it gives CASSQGVQRQPQHF.

This clone appeared once. The rearrangement joins TRBV3-1 (or the pseudogene TRBV3-2) to TRBJ2-1; D unclear. V lost 5 bases to trimming and J lost 1 base, with 6 bases between them. The CDR3 is made up of 13 amino acids. In germline, CDR1 is LGHDT, CDR2 YNNKEL (reference sequence). CDR3 protein: CASSFLSYNEQFF. The CDR3 nucleotides are TGTGCCAGCAGCTTCCTGTCCTACAATGAGCAGTTCTTC.

The V gene is TRBV12-5, the J gene TRBJ2-5, with a tentative D call TRBD2 (6 bases). V was clipped by 3 bases and J by 3 bases, with 14 bases between them. This CDR3 spans 15 amino acids. Germline lookup yields CDR1 LGHNT and CDR2 FRNRAP. DNA for the CDR3: TGTGCTAGTGGTTTAGGAGCTGTAGCGGAAGAGACCCAGTACTTC. This gives the protein CASGLGAVAEETQYF.

This clone is large within its sample. The CDR3 is CASSLIGRADTQYF. CDR3 nucleotides: TGTGCCAGCAGCTTAATCGGGCGGGCAGATACGCAGTATTTT. This chain links TRBV7-3 with TRBJ2-3; D is possibly TRBD2 (5 bases). The V gene's germline CDR1 is SGHTA and CDR2 FQGTGA. The CDR3 is 14 amino acids. The V and J ends lost 1 base and 4 bases respectively, with 9 bases between them.

This chain links TRBV18 with TRBJ2-7, with unresolved D. V was pared by 1 base and J by 2 bases, with 3 bases between. CDR3 length equals 12 residues. CDR1 is KGHSH, CDR2 LQKENI, per germline. CDR3 nucleotides: TGTGCCAGCTCACCACGGCCCTACGAGCAGTACTTC. Translating it yields CASSPRPYEQYF.

V usage is TRBV6-1 and J usage is TRBJ2-5, with 9 bases aligning to TRBD2. The CDR3 runs to 16 residues. Germline trimming cut 4 bases from V and 1 base from J; bases unmatched to any gene: 7. The germline gives CDR1 MNHNS, CDR2 SASEGT. This CDR3 reads CASSGLAGRSQETQYF. The CDR3 coding sequence is TGTGCCAGCAGTGGGCTAGCGGGGAGAAGCCAAGAGACCCAGTACTTC.

The rearrangement joins TRBV5-6 to TRBJ1-2; 11 bases agree with TRBD1. V lost 4 bases and J lost 7; bases outside the gene matches: 6. Germline CDR1 SGHDT, CDR2 YYEEEE. The CDR3 length is 14 residues. Written as DNA, the CDR3 is TGTGCCAGCAGCCTGGACAGGGGGCCTCTTGGCTACACCTTC. Translating gives CASSLDRGPLGYTF. Supplemented by reference TRBV5-6 and TRBJ1-2, the full variable domain reads DAGVTQSPTHLIKTRGQQVTLRCSPKSGHDTVSWYQQALGQGPQFIFQYYEEEERQRGNFPDRFSGHQFPNYSSELNVNALLLGDSALYLCASSLDRGPLGYTFGSGTRLTVV.

This clone came up a few times. The CDR3 loop reads CASSGGGGTKTQYF. The CDR3 bases are TGTGCCAGCAGCGGCGGGGGGGGGACAAAGACCCAGTACTTC. The chain is built from TRBV7-2 and TRBJ2-5; TRBD2 matches at 9 bases. Germline CDR1 SGHTA, CDR2 FQGNSA. The CDR3 totals 14 residues. The ends lost 5 bases at V and 6 bases at J; junction bases unmatched: 7.

In this sample, this clone turned up once. This chain connects TRBV6-2 or TRBV6-3 to TRBJ1-1, with TRBD1 identical over 8 bases. Germline CDR1 MNHEY, CDR2 SVGEGT. There are 15 residues in the CDR3. Germline trimming cut 4 bases from V and 1 base from J; bases unmatched to any gene: 5. DNA of the CDR3: TGTGCCAGCAGTTCCCGGACAGGGCGGAACACTGAAGCTTTCTTT. Its protein is CASSSRTGRNTEAFF.

The chain has TRBV5-1 and TRBJ2-1; possible D gene TRBD1, 6 bases. Germline V gene lookup returns CDR1 SGHRS and CDR2 YFSETQ. Trimming cost V 4 bases and J 2 bases, with 19 bases left between them. CDR3 length: 17 amino acids. The chain's CDR3 is CASSPRLGSGAYNEQFF. The CDR3 DNA is TGCGCCAGCAGCCCTCGTCTGGGATCAGGGGCCTACAATGAGCAGTTCTTC.

The J gene is TRBJ1-5, the V gene TRBV3-1 (or the pseudogene TRBV3-2); D is ambiguous. Germline V gene data show CDR1 as LGHDT and CDR2 as YNNKEL (reference sequence). Trimming left V 0 bases short and J 6 bases short, with 6 bases between. The CDR3 length is 13 residues. In DNA form, the CDR3 reads TGTGCCAGCAGCCAAGACGGGGTTCAGCCCCAGCATTTT. Amino acids: CASSQDGVQPQHF.

The chain links TRBV7-2 to TRBJ1-2, with 10 bases fitting TRBD1. This CDR3 region has 15 residues. The junction had 8 bases not matched to a gene; V was cut back by 3 bases and J by 7 bases. Germline values: CDR1 SGHTA, CDR2 FQGNSA. In nucleotides, the CDR3 is TGTGCCAGCAGCTTGCGACAGGGGGCGCCCAGTGGCTACACCTTC. Its protein is CASSLRQGAPSGYTF.

This clone was observed a few times. In DNA, the CDR3 is TGTGCCAGTAGCCGAGATACTAGGTACGAGCAGTACTTC. Translation gives CASSRDTRYEQYF. This chain joins TRBV19 and TRBJ2-7; possibly TRBD2 for D (5 bases). The V gene lost 6 bases and the J gene lost 4 bases, with 13 bases spanning the gap. CDR3 length: 13 residues. Germline V gene sequence: CDR1 LNHDA, CDR2 SQIVND (reference sequence). The full variable domain, rest sourced from reference TRBV19 and TRBJ2-7, is DGGITQSPKYLFRKEGQNVTLSCEQNLNHDAMYWYRQDPGQGLRLIYYSQIVNDFQKGDIAEGYSVSREKKESFPLTVTSAQKNPTAFYLCASSRDTRYEQYFGPGTRLTVT.

The chain links TRBV6-5 to TRBJ1-5; no clear D. Between the trimmed V and J ends, which lost 6 bases and 6 bases, there was a span of 9 bases. In germline, CDR1 is MNHEY, CDR2 SVGAGI. The CDR3 contains 12 residues. CDR3 coding DNA: TGTGCCAGCAGGAAGTCGGGTCAGCCCCAGCATTTT. It translates to CASRKSGQPQHF.

V is TRBV5-1 and J is TRBJ2-1; 7 nucleotides line up with TRBD1. Per the germline V gene, CDR1 is SGHRS and CDR2 is YFSETQ. The CDR3 is 16 amino acids. The junction had 9 bases not matched to a gene; V was cut back by 4 bases and J by 2 bases. The CDR3 DNA sequence: TGCGCCAGCAGCCCCACAGGGGACCGCCCCTACAATGAGCAGTTCTTC. Its protein is CASSPTGDRPYNEQFF.

The chain uses TRBV6-5 and TRBJ1-5; D possibly corresponds to TRBD1 (6 bases). This CDR3 is 15 amino acids long. The V and J ends lost 5 bases and 7 bases respectively, with 18 bases between them. In germline, CDR1 is MNHEY, CDR2 SVGAGI. The CDR3: CASSQQGGLGQPQHF. In DNA, the CDR3 is TGTGCCAGCAGTCAACAGGGAGGGCTCGGACAGCCCCAGCATTTT.